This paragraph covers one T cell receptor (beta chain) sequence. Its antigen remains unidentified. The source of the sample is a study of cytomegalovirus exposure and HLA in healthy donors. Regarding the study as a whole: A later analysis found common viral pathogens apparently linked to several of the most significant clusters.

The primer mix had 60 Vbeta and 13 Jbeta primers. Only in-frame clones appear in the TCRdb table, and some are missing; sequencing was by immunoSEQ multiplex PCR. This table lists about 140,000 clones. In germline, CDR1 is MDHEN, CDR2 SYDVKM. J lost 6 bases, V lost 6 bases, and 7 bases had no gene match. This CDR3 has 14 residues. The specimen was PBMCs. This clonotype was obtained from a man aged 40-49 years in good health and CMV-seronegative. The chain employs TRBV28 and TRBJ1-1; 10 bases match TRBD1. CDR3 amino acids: CASSSGGTGAEAFF. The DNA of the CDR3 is TGTGCCAGCAGCTCCGGGGGGACAGGGGCTGAAGCTTTCTTT. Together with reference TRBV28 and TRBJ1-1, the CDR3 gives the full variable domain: DVKVTQSSRYLVKRTGEKVFLECVQDMDHENMFWYRQDPGLGLRLIYFSYDVKMKEKGDIPEGYSVSREKKERFSLILESASTNQTSMYLCASSSGGTGAEAFFGQGTRLTVV.